What follows are 17 T cell receptor beta chains derived from one specimen sequenced in a study of identical twins. TCRdb reprocessed the 5' RACE reads via MiXCR and lists one record per CDR3 protein. The sample yields 450,000 to 650,000 distinct CDR3 sequences, around a tenth seen once. These sequences were also reported in another study, on yellow fever vaccine responses in identical twins.

Sequenced: PBMCs. These receptors came from a woman aged 18-35 years in good health.

This clonotype was counted ten times or more. The V call is TRBV10-3, the J call TRBJ2-1, with 14 positions matching TRBD2. The V segment lost 6 bases and the J segment 8 bases; nucleotides outside the gene matches: 15. There are 18 residues in the CDR3. The germline V gene has CDR1 ENHRY and CDR2 SYGVKD. The CDR3 here is CAISEGLAGVINRDEQFF. The CDR3 nucleotides read TGTGCCATCAGCGAGGGACTAGCGGGAGTCATCAATCGTGATGAGCAGTTCTTC.

Concerning this clonotype: This may arise from a read error, as a much more abundant clone is one base away. Here the CDR3 DNA reads TGTGCCAGCGGCGCGCTCATACGCACAGATACGCAGTATTTT. As protein: CASGALIRTDTQYF. The rearrangement joins TRBV7-2 to TRBJ2-3; the D is unclear. CDR1 and CDR2 from the germline V gene are SGHTA and FQGNSA. The CDR3 consists of 14 residues. V was trimmed by 8 bases and J by 1 base, leaving 13 bases between them. The whole variable domain, filled in from reference TRBV7-2 and TRBJ2-3, reads GAGVSQSPSNKVTEKGKDVELRCDPISGHTALYWYRQSLGQGLEFLIYFQGNSAPDKSGLPSDRFSAERTGGSVSTLTIQRTQQEDSAVYLCASGALIRTDTQYFGPGTRLTVL.

This clonotype has at least ten counts. This chain links TRBV4-2 with TRBJ2-7; TRBD2 might be the D (6 bases). The CDR3 contains 16 residues. Germline V gene data show CDR1 as LGHNA and CDR2 as YNFKEQ. Trimming took 0 bases from V and 4 from J, leaving 16 bases between them. The CDR3 DNA reads TGTGCCAGCAGCCAAGAAGGGTCGGGAGCCGGATACGAGCAGTACTTC. Its translation: CASSQEGSGAGYEQYF.

This clonotype was detected many times. The gene calls are TRBV27 and TRBJ2-1, with TRBD2 matching 14 bases. The V and J ends lost 6 bases and 1 base, in that order; junction bases with no gene match: 5. The CDR3 length is 17 residues. Germline CDR1 is MNHEY and CDR2 is SMNVEV (reference sequence). The CDR3 sequence: CASRRTSGGKSYNEQFF. DNA of the CDR3: TGTGCCAGCAGGAGGACTAGCGGGGGGAAATCCTACAATGAGCAGTTCTTC.

V is TRBV6-1 and J is TRBJ2-2; 7 nucleotides match TRBD2. The CDR3 contains 13 residues. V was clipped by 10 bases and J by 6 bases; unmatched bases: 8. Germline assignment: CDR1 MNHNS and CDR2 SASEGT. CDR3 residues: CANKREGAGELFF. Here the CDR3 DNA reads TGTGCCAACAAAAGGGAGGGAGCCGGGGAGCTGTTTTTT.

This chain joins TRBV11-1 and TRBJ2-2; 8 nucleotides line up with TRBD1. The V and J ends lost 5 bases and 5 bases, in that order; junction bases with no gene match: 16. The germline gives CDR1 SGHAT, CDR2 FQDESV (reference sequence). CDR3 length equals 18 residues. The DNA of the CDR3 is TGTGCCAGCAGCGCCCCCTCCCCCGGGACAGGAAATACCGGGGAGCTGTTTTTT. Its protein product is CASSAPSPGTGNTGELFF. Based on the CDR3 plus reference TRBV11-1 and TRBJ2-2, the full variable domain is EAEVAQSPRYKITEKSQAVAFWCDPISGHATLYWYRQILGQGPELLVQFQDESVVDDSQLPKDRFSAERLKGVDSTLKIQPAELGDSAMYLCASSAPSPGTGNTGELFFGEGSRLTVL.

The rearrangement uses TRBV11-3 and TRBJ2-1; 7 bases are shared with TRBD1. Germline V gives CDR1 SGHNT, CDR2 YENEEA. This CDR3 has 14 amino acids. V lost 5 bases and J lost 6; bases outside the gene matches: 7. The DNA for the CDR3 is TGTGCCAGCAGCCCACAGGGGTTGGGCAATGAGCAGTTCTTC. Its protein product is CASSPQGLGNEQFF.

This clonotype was counted many times. The chain couples TRBV30 to TRBJ2-2, with 7 bases matching TRBD1. The trim removed 5 bases at V and 0 bases at J, leaving 0 bases unmatched. Germline V gives CDR1 GTSNPN, CDR2 SVGIG (reference sequence). This CDR3 is built from 13 residues. CDR3 amino acids: CAWGTANTGELFF. The CDR3 nucleotides read TGTGCCTGGGGGACAGCGAACACCGGGGAGCTGTTTTTT.

This clonotype was recorded at least ten times. The chain employs TRBV6-6 and TRBJ2-3, with D hard to call. V lost 2 bases, J lost 2 bases, and 5 bases lay in between. This CDR3 contains 13 residues. CDR1 is MNHNY and CDR2 is SVGAGI in the germline V gene (reference sequence). The CDR3 reads CASSYGNTDTQYF. The CDR3 nucleotides are TGTGCCAGCAGTTACGGGAACACAGATACGCAGTATTTT.

This clonotype came up a few times. This sequence joins TRBV6-2 or TRBV6-3 and TRBJ2-3; D remains ambiguous. Germline V gene sequence: CDR1 MNHEY, CDR2 SVGEGT. This CDR3 has 14 residues. V was trimmed by 6 bases and J by 0 bases, leaving 10 bases between them. For the CDR3, the DNA is TGTGCCAGCAGGGTACCCTTTAGCACAGATACGCAGTATTTT. The encoded protein is CASRVPFSTDTQYF.

CDR3 in amino acids: CASSASRLADYEQYF. CDR3 sequence (DNA): TGTGCCAGCAGTGCTTCGCGTCTCGCTGACTACGAGCAGTACTTC. The V gene is TRBV25-1, the J gene TRBJ2-7; D ambiguous. The germline V gene encodes CDR1 MGHDK and CDR2 SYGVNS. The germline V and J ends were trimmed by 4 bases and 3 bases, with 16 bases remaining between them. The CDR3 runs 15 residues.

The V and J genes are TRBV6-1 and TRBJ2-1, with D tentatively TRBD2 (5 bases). CDR3 length: 17 residues. CDR1 and CDR2 (germline): MNHNS, SASEGT. With 6 bases removed from V and 3 bases from J, the gap between germline ends came to 21 bases. CDR3 protein: CASRTLYGERNYNEQFF. DNA for the CDR3: TGTGCCAGCAGAACTCTCTATGGCGAGCGGAACTACAATGAGCAGTTCTTC.

This clonotype was seen repeatedly, ten times or more. This chain joins TRBV25-1 and TRBJ2-1; possibly TRBD1 or TRBD2 for D (5 bases each). Trimming took off 4 bases at V and 5 bases at J, with 12 bases between the two ends. From germline, CDR1 is MGHDK and CDR2 SYGVNS. This CDR3 is 14 amino acids long. CDR3 protein: CASSVFGGHNEQFF. CDR3 coding DNA: TGTGCCAGCAGTGTGTTTGGGGGACACAATGAGCAGTTCTTC.

Notes on this clonotype: A read error may be the cause here, since a much bigger clone is one base away. The chain links TRBV10-3 to TRBJ2-2; 12 bases agree with TRBD2. The CDR3 is made up of 15 amino acids. The germline CDR1 and CDR2 sequences are ENHRY and SYGVKD. The CDR3 bases are TGTGTCATCAGTGAGACTAGCGGGAGCACCGGGGAGCTGTTTTTT. Its protein is CVISETSGSTGELFF.

Ten or more counts support this clonotype. J is TRBJ2-5 and V is TRBV5-1; D might be TRBD2 (6 bases). CDR3 size: 15 residues. Between the trimmed V and J ends, which lost 3 bases and 1 base, there was a span of 13 bases. Germline V lookup: CDR1 SGHRS, CDR2 YFSETQ. CDR3 DNA sequence: TGCGCCAGCAGCTCTAGCGTTGGATTCCAAGAGACCCAGTACTTC. Translating gives CASSSSVGFQETQYF.

This clonotype turned up a few times. This chain connects TRBV4-2 to TRBJ2-1; 8 bases fit TRBD1. Losses at the gene ends were 1 base for V and 5 bases for J; bases not matched to a gene: 4. Germline CDR1 is LGHNA and CDR2 is YNFKEQ. CDR3 length: 15 amino acids. The CDR3 is CASSQVGQGDNEQFF. The CDR3 DNA sequence: TGTGCCAGCAGCCAAGTCGGACAGGGAGACAATGAGCAGTTCTTC.

In this sample, this clonotype turned up many times. The rearrangement links TRBV10-3 to TRBJ2-3; 13 bases map to TRBD2. The CDR3 extends over 16 amino acids. CDR1 and CDR2 (germline): ENHRY, SYGVKD. The trim removed 2 bases at V and 2 bases at J, leaving 1 base unmatched. CDR3 sequence: CAISEGLAGATDTQYF. The CDR3 bases are TGTGCCATCAGTGAGGGACTAGCGGGGGCCACAGATACGCAGTATTTT.